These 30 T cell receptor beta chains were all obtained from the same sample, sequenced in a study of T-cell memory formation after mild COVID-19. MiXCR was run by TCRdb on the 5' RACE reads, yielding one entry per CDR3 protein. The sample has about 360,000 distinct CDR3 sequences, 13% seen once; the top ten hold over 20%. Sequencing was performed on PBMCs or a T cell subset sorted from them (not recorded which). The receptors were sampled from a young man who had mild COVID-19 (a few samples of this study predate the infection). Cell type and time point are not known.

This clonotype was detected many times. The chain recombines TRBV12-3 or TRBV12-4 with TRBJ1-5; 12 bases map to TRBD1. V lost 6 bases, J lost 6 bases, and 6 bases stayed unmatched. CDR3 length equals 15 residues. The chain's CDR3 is CASSLGQGAGQPQHF. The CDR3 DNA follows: TGTGCCAGCAGCCTGGGACAGGGGGCAGGTCAGCCCCAGCATTTT.

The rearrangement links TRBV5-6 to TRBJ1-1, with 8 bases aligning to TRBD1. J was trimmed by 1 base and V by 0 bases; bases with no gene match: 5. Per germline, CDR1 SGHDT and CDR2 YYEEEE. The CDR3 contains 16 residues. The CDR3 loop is CASSLGQGAGNTEAFF. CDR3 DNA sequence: TGTGCCAGCAGCTTGGGGCAGGGGGCCGGGAACACTGAAGCTTTCTTT.

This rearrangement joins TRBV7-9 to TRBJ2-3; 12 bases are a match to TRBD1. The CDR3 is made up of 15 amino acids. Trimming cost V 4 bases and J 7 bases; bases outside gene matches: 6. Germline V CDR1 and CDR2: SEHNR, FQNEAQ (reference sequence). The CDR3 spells CASSSPGQGAHTQYF. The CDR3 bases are TGTGCCAGCAGCTCCCCGGGACAGGGGGCACATACGCAGTATTTT.

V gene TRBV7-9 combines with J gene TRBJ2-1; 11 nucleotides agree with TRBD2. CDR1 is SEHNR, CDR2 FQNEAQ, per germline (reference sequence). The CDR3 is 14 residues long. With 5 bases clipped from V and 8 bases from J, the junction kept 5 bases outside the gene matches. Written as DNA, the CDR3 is TGTGCCAGCAGCGTGACTAGCGGGGTGGATGAGCAGTTCTTC. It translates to CASSVTSGVDEQFF.

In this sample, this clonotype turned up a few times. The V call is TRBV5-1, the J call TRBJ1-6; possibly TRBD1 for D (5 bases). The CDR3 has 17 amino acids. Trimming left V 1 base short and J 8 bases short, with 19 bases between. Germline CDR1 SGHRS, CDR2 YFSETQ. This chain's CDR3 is CASSLSHKGRADSPLHF. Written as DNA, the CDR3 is TGCGCCAGCAGCTTGTCTCATAAGGGCAGGGCGGATTCACCCCTCCACTTT.

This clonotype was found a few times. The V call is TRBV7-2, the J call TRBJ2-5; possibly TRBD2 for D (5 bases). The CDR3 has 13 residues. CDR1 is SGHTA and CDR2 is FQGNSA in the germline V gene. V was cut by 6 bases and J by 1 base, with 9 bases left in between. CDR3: CASRLRAQETQYF. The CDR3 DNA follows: TGTGCCAGCAGACTGAGGGCCCAAGAGACCCAGTACTTC.

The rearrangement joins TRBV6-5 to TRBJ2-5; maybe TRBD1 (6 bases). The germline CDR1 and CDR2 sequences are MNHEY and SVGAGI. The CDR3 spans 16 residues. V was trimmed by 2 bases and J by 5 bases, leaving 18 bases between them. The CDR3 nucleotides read TGTGCCAGCAGTTACGACCTAGGGGGATCCGTTGAGACCCAGTACTTC. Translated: CASSYDLGGSVETQYF.

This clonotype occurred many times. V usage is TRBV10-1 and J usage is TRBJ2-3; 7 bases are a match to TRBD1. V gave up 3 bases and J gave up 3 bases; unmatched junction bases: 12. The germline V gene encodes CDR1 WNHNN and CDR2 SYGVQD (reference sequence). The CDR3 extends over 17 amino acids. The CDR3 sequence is CASSESRGQYRTDTQYF. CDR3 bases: TGCGCCAGCAGTGAATCGAGGGGGCAGTATCGTACAGATACGCAGTATTTT.

The CDR3 protein is CASSYSGQGPSSYNSPLHF. The CDR3 nucleotides are TGTGCCAGCAGTTACTCGGGCCAGGGGCCGAGCTCCTATAATTCACCCCTCCACTTT. The chain recombines TRBV6-5 with TRBJ1-6, with a weak D call TRBD1 (6 bases). The V end lost 0 bases, the J end lost 0 bases, and 15 bases lay between the germline ends. The CDR3 sequence is 19 residues long. Germline assignment: CDR1 MNHEY and CDR2 SVGAGI.

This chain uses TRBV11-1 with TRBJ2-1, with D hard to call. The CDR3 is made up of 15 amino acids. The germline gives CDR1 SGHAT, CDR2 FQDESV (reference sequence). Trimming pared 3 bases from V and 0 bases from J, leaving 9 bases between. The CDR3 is CASSFHTSSYNEQFF. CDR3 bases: TGTGCCAGCAGCTTCCACACGAGCTCCTACAATGAGCAGTTCTTC.

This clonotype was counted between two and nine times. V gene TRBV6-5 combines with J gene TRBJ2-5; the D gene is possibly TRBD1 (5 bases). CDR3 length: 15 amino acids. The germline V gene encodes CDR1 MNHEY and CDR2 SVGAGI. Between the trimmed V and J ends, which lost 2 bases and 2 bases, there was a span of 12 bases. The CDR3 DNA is TGTGCCAGCAGTTACGCAGGGAACTCTCAAGAGACCCAGTACTTC. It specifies CASSYAGNSQETQYF.

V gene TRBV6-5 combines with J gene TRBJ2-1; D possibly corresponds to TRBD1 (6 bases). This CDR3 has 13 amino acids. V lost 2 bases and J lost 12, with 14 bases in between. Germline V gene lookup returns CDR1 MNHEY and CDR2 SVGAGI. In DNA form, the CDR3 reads TGTGCCAGCAGTTACCAACCGACAGGCGGGCAGTTCTTC. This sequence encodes CASSYQPTGGQFF.

The CDR3 DNA reads TGCAGCGTTGATAAGGGGGTATATGAGCAGTTCTTC. It codes for CSVDKGVYEQFF. V and J are TRBV29-1 and TRBJ2-1; possibly TRBD1 for D (6 bases). The CDR3 totals 12 residues. CDR1 SQVTM and CDR2 ANQGSEA come from the germline V gene. Trimming cost V 3 bases and J 8 bases, with 11 bases left between them.

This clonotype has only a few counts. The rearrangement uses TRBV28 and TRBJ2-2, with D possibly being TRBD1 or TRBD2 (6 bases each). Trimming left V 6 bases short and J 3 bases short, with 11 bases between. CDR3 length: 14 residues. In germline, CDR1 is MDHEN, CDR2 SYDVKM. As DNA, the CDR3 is TGTGCCAGCAGGCGGGACACATACACCGGGGAGCTGTTTTTT. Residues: CASRRDTYTGELFF. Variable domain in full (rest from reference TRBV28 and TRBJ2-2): DVKVTQSSRYLVKRTGEKVFLECVQDMDHENMFWYRQDPGLGLRLIYFSYDVKMKEKGDIPEGYSVSREKKERFSLILESASTNQTSMYLCASRRDTYTGELFFGEGSRLTVL.

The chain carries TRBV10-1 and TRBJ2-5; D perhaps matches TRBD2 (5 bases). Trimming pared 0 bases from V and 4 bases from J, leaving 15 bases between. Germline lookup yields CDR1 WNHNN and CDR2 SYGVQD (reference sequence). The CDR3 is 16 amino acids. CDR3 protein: CASSESIVERVETQYF. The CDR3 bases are TGCGCCAGCAGTGAGTCGATCGTGGAGAGGGTAGAGACCCAGTACTTC.

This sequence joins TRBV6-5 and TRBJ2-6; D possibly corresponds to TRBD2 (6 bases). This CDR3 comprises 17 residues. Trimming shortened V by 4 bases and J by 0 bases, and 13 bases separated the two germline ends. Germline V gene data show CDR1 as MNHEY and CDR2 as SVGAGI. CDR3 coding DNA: TGTGCCAGCAGTTTGGAGGGGCCTAACTCTGGGGCCAACGTCCTGACTTTC. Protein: CASSLEGPNSGANVLTF.

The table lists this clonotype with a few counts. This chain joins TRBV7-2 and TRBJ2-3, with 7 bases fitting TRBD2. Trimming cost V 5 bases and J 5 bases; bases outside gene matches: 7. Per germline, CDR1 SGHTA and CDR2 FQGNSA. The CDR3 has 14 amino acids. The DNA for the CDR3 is TGTGCCAGCAGCCCGCGGGGGTCCATAGATACGCAGTATTTT. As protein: CASSPRGSIDTQYF.

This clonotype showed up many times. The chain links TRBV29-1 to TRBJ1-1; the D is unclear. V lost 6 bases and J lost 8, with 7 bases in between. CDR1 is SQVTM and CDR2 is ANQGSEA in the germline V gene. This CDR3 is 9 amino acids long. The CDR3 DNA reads TGCAGCGTCGGAGCGGAAGCTTTCTTT. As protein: CSVGAEAFF.

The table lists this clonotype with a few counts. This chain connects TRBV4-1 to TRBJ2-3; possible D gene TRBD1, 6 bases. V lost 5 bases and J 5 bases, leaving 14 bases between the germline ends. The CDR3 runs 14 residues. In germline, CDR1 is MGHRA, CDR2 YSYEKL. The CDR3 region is CASSYSQGGDTQYF. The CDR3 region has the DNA TGCGCCAGCAGCTACTCGCAAGGGGGAGATACGCAGTATTTT.

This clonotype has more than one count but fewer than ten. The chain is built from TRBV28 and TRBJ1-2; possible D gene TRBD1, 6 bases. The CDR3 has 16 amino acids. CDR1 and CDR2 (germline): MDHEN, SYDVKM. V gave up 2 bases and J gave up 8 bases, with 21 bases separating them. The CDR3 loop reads CASSLTVGSGARGYTF. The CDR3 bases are TGTGCCAGCAGTTTAACGGTGGGCTCGGGGGCTCGCGGCTACACCTTC.

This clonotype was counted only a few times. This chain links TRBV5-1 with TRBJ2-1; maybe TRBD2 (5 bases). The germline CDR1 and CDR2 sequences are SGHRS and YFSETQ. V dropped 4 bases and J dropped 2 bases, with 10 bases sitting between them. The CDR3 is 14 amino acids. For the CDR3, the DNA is TGCGCCAGCAGCAAGGACTTAGCCTACAATGAGCAGTTCTTC. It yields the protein CASSKDLAYNEQFF.

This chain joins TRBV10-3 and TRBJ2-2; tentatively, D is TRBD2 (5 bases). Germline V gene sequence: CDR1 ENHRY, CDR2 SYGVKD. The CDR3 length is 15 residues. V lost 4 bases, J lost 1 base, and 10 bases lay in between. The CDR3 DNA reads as TGTGCCATCAGTGTCATGGCGGGGAACACCGGGGAGCTGTTTTTT. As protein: CAISVMAGNTGELFF.

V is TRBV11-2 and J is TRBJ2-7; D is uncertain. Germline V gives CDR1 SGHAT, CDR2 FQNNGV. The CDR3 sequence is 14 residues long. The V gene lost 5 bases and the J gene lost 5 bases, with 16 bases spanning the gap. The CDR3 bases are TGTGCCAGCAGCCTTGACCAGCTAGTCAACGAGCAGTACTTC. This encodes CASSLDQLVNEQYF.

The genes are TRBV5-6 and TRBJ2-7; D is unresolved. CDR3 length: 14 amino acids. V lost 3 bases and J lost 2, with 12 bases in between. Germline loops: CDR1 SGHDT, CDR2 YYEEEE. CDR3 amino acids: CASSYVDGTYEQYF. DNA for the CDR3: TGTGCCAGCAGCTACGTGGACGGAACCTACGAGCAGTACTTC.

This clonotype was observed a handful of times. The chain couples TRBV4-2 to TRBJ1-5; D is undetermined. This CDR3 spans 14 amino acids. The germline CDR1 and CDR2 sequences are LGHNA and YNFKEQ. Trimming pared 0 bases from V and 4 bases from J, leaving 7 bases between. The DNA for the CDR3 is TGTGCCAGCAGCCAAGATGGGAGTAATCAGCCCCAGCATTTT. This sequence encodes CASSQDGSNQPQHF.

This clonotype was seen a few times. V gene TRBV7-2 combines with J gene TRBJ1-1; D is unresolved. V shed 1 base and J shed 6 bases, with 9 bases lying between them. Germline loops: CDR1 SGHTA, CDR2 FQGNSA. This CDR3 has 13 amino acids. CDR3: CASSLVRRAEAFF. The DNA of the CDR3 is TGTGCCAGCAGCTTAGTTCGTAGGGCTGAAGCTTTCTTT.

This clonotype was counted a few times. CDR3 DNA: TGCGCCAGCAGCCAATGGGCCCGGGAGAACACCGGGGAGCTGTTTTTT. Translating it yields CASSQWARENTGELFF. This rearrangement joins TRBV4-3 to TRBJ2-2, with TRBD2 as a possible D gene (5 bases). Germline assignment: CDR1 LGHNA and CDR2 YSLEER. The V end was cut by 2 bases, the J end by 1 base, with 11 bases between. The CDR3 has 16 residues.

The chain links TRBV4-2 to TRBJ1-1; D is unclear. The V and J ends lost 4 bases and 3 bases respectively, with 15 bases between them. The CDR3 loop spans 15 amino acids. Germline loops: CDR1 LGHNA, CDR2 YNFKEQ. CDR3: CASSLNAGFDTEAFF. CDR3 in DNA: TGTGCCAGCAGCCTTAACGCGGGTTTTGACACTGAAGCTTTCTTT.

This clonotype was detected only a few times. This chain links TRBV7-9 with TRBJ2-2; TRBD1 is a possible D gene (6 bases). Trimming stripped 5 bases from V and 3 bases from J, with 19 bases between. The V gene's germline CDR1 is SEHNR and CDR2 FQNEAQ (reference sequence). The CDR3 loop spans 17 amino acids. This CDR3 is CASSQKDGGADTGELFF. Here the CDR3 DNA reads TGTGCCAGCAGCCAAAAAGATGGGGGCGCGGACACCGGGGAGCTGTTTTTT. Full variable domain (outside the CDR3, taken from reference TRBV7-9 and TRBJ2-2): DTGVSQNPRHKITKRGQNVTFRCDPISEHNRLYWYRQTLGQGPEFLTYFQNEAQLEKSRLLSDRFSAERPKGSFSTLEIQRTEQGDSAMYLCASSQKDGGADTGELFFGEGSRLTVL.

CDR3 in amino acids: CASSFIQGNQPQHF. In DNA, the CDR3 is TGTGCCAGCAGTTTCATTCAGGGAAATCAGCCCCAGCATTTT. V gene TRBV6-2 or TRBV6-3 combines with J gene TRBJ1-5, with D possibly TRBD1 on 5 matching bases. Looked up from germline, CDR1 is MNHEY and CDR2 is SVGEGT. The CDR3 is made up of 14 amino acids. Trimming took 4 bases from V and 4 from J, leaving 11 bases between them.